The TCR beta chain described here comes from a study of glioma-infiltrating T cells after dendritic cell vaccination. The wider study: At biweekly intervals, patients got three intradermal dendritic cell vaccine injections.

CDR3 size: 13 residues. Trimming cost V 2 bases and J 3 bases, with 8 bases left between them. CDR1 and CDR2 (germline): MGHRA, YSYEKL. The time point: after dendritic cell vaccination, including at tumor progression/relapse. This table comes from immunoSEQ multiplex PCR, and its TCRdb copy is limited to in-frame clones, with some not included. Here the sample spans 80,000 to 100,000 clones, around 80% being singletons. This TCR came from a human donor with glioblastoma. The material sequenced was blood, taken after dendritic cell vaccination. The gene calls are TRBV4-1 and TRBJ2-7; D call uncertain. In DNA, the CDR3 is TGCGCCAGCAGCCAACCAGGTTACTACGAGCAGTACTTC. It is translated as CASSQPGYYEQYF.